The 5 T cell receptor beta chains below were found in one sample sequenced in a study of cytomegalovirus exposure and HLA in healthy donors. The PCR was carried out with 60 Vbeta primers and 13 Jbeta primers. The protocol was immunoSEQ multiplex PCR, while the TCRdb copy is restricted to in-frame clones and leaves out a portion. Of 100,000 to 150,000 clones listed, roughly 88% are singletons. Sequences were obtained from PBMCs. The receptors derive from a middle-aged man in good health and CMV-seronegative.

This sequence joins TRBV2 and TRBJ1-4; TRBD1 matches at 9 bases. The CDR3 has 14 residues. The germline gives CDR1 SNHLY, CDR2 FYNNEI. Unmatched junction bases numbered 5, after V lost 5 bases and J lost 7 bases. CDR3 in amino acids: CASSSGTGSEKLFF. Here the CDR3 DNA reads TGTGCCAGCAGTTCCGGGACAGGGAGTGAAAAACTGTTTTTT.

The chain recombines TRBV5-1 with TRBJ1-2; D gene unclear. Trimming cost V 1 base and J 0 bases, with 13 bases left between them. Germline-derived CDR1 and CDR2 are SGHRS and YFSETQ. CDR3 length: 16 amino acids. The CDR3 loop is CASSLTLLGANYGYTF. In nucleotides, the CDR3 is TGCGCCAGCAGCTTGACTCTGCTGGGAGCTAACTATGGCTACACCTTC.

This chain links TRBV5-1 with TRBJ2-1, with D perhaps matching TRBD1 (5 bases). The CDR3 sequence is 16 residues long. Germline V lookup: CDR1 SGHRS, CDR2 YFSETQ. The V end lost 4 bases, the J end lost 1 base, and 15 bases lay between the germline ends. The chain's CDR3 is CASSTGRLLSYNEQFF. CDR3 coding DNA: TGCGCCAGCAGCACAGGTAGGCTCCTATCCTACAATGAGCAGTTCTTC.

This clone was recorded once. The V and J genes are TRBV4-1 and TRBJ2-5; TRBD1 aligns across 7 bases. This CDR3 region has 18 residues. J lost 7 bases, V lost 1 base, and 18 bases had no gene match. Germline V CDR1 and CDR2: MGHRA, YSYEKL. CDR3 in amino acids: CASSQAYPTGALGGTQYF. The CDR3 coding sequence is TGCGCCAGCAGCCAAGCCTACCCAACAGGGGCCCTAGGTGGGACCCAGTACTTC.

The chain uses TRBV2 and TRBJ2-5, with 7 bases matching TRBD1. Germline V gene data show CDR1 as SNHLY and CDR2 as FYNNEI. Trimming removed 4 bases from V and 2 bases from J; junction bases left unmatched: 4. The CDR3 spans 14 residues. CDR3 sequence reads: CASSAGGRQETQYF. CDR3 DNA: TGTGCCAGCAGTGCAGGGGGTAGGCAAGAGACCCAGTACTTC.